The 32 T cell receptor beta chains below all came from one sample that was sequenced in a study of chemoradiotherapy in HPV16-positive cancers. Some clones are missing from TCRdb's copy, which holds only in-frame ones; the method was immunoSEQ multiplex PCR. Altogether roughly 11,000 clones are present, around 80% being singletons, with the ten largest covering 2% to 2.5%. This specimen was acquired from a patient who underwent chemoradiotherapy. The receptors were sampled from a human donor with HPV-associated anogenital cancer.

This chain joins TRBV30 and TRBJ2-5; no clear D. This CDR3 is 13 amino acids long. Trimming pared 0 bases from V and 5 bases from J, leaving 10 bases between. Per germline, CDR1 GTSNPN and CDR2 SVGIG (reference sequence). For the CDR3, the DNA is TGTGCCTGGAGTGTACGGGTTCGGGAGACCCAGTACTTC. Its translation is CAWSVRVRETQYF.

J is TRBJ2-7 and V is TRBV6-6; the match to TRBD1 covers 9 bases. Trimming cost V 7 bases and J 2 bases; bases outside gene matches: 3. The CDR3 runs 13 residues. Per the germline V gene, CDR1 is MNHNY and CDR2 is SVGAGI (reference sequence). The CDR3 sequence is CASTRTGAYEQYF. The CDR3 DNA reads TGTGCCAGCACTAGGACAGGGGCCTACGAGCAGTACTTC.

V is TRBV10-3 and J is TRBJ2-5; 7 bases map to TRBD1. The CDR3 contains 12 residues. J gave up 5 bases and V 7 bases, and 4 bases lay outside the gene matches. Germline-derived CDR1 and CDR2 are ENHRY and SYGVKD. The CDR3 sequence is CAIKQGDETQYF. The DNA for the CDR3 is TGTGCCATCAAGCAGGGGGACGAGACCCAGTACTTC.

The genes are TRBV19 and TRBJ2-1, with 7 bases fitting TRBD1. After removal of 5 bases from V and 5 bases from J, the junction contained 9 bases not matched to a gene. CDR1 is LNHDA and CDR2 is SQIVND in the germline V gene (reference sequence). CDR3 length: 15 residues. The CDR3 is CASSPDRVWHNEQFF. CDR3 nucleotide sequence: TGTGCCAGTAGTCCCGACAGGGTTTGGCACAATGAGCAGTTCTTC.

V usage is TRBV7-9 and J usage is TRBJ1-3; the match to TRBD1 covers 9 bases. The germline CDR1 and CDR2 sequences are SEHNR and FQNEAQ (reference sequence). The CDR3 has 19 residues. J lost 4 bases, V lost 0 bases, and 13 bases had no gene match. DNA of the CDR3: TGTGCCAGCAGCTTAGCCCTAAGTAAACAGGGGGCGCCGGGAAACACCATATATTTT. Translation: CASSLALSKQGAPGNTIYF.

CDR3 protein: CASSARTFFGTIGDTQYF. The DNA for the CDR3 is TGTGCCAGCAGCGCCAGAACGTTTTTCGGGACTATAGGAGATACGCAGTATTTT. The gene calls are TRBV11-2 and TRBJ2-3; TRBD2 aligns across 7 bases. Germline-derived CDR1 and CDR2 are SGHAT and FQNNGV. With 5 bases clipped from V and 5 bases from J, the junction kept 19 bases outside the gene matches. The CDR3 contains 18 residues.

The chain uses TRBV7-3 and TRBJ1-1; D ambiguous. The germline V gene encodes CDR1 SGHTA and CDR2 FQGTGA. V gave up 7 bases and J gave up 12 bases, with 12 bases separating them. The CDR3 runs to 10 residues. This chain's CDR3 is CASNKSGSFF. DNA of the CDR3: TGTGCCAGCAATAAAAGTGGGTCTTTCTTT.

This sequence joins TRBV4-1 and TRBJ2-2, with TRBD2 matching over 10 bases. The germline V gene has CDR1 MGHRA and CDR2 YSYEKL. CDR3 length: 14 amino acids. J lost 4 bases, V lost 9 bases, and 5 bases had no gene match. In DNA form, the CDR3 reads TGCGCCAGTCGGCTAGCGGGGGCCACCGGGGAGCTGTTTTTT. It encodes CASRLAGATGELFF.

CDR3 residues: CASSVPRDRPNSPLHF. Written as DNA, the CDR3 is TGTGCCAGCAGCGTCCCCCGGGACAGGCCTAATTCACCCCTCCACTTT. The chain employs TRBV13 and TRBJ1-6, with TRBD1 identical over 8 bases. This CDR3 is built from 16 residues. Germline CDR1 is PRHDT and CDR2 is FYEKMQ (reference sequence). J gave up 6 bases and V 5 bases, and 9 bases lay outside the gene matches.

This rearrangement joins TRBV18 to TRBJ2-5; D is perhaps TRBD2 (5 bases). This CDR3 contains 14 residues. The germline V and J ends were trimmed by 2 bases and 2 bases, with 9 bases remaining between them. Germline assignment: CDR1 KGHSH and CDR2 LQKENI. CDR3 DNA: TGTGCCAGCTCACCATACCGGGATCAAGAGACCCAGTACTTC. It specifies CASSPYRDQETQYF.

This clone has just one count. This chain uses TRBV27 with TRBJ2-3, with no clear D. From germline, CDR1 is MNHEY and CDR2 SMNVEV (reference sequence). This CDR3 is 15 amino acids long. Between the trimmed V and J ends, which lost 2 bases and 1 base, there was a span of 10 bases. CDR3 sequence reads: CASSLTVSGTDTQYF. The CDR3, as DNA: TGTGCCAGCAGTTTAACAGTATCGGGCACAGATACGCAGTATTTT.

The chain has TRBV11-3 and TRBJ1-1, with no clear D. Trimming left V 1 base short and J 0 bases short, with 9 bases between. The CDR3 runs 15 residues. Germline V lookup: CDR1 SGHNT, CDR2 YENEEA. CDR3 sequence reads: CASSLGGRVNTEAFF. DNA of the CDR3: TGTGCCAGCAGCTTAGGAGGGAGGGTGAACACTGAAGCTTTCTTT.

The V gene is TRBV4-2, the J gene TRBJ2-7; 14 bases line up with TRBD2. The CDR3 sequence is 16 residues long. Germline loops: CDR1 LGHNA, CDR2 YNFKEQ. J lost 4 bases, V lost 3 bases, and 5 bases had no gene match. CDR3 sequence (DNA): TGTGCCAGCAGCCATGGACTAGCGGGGGGACTATACGAGCAGTACTTC. Its translation: CASSHGLAGGLYEQYF.

The chain couples TRBV7-2 to TRBJ1-3; D is ambiguous. Trimming removed 2 bases at V and 7 bases at J, with 15 bases between. The CDR3 is 15 amino acids. Germline lookup yields CDR1 SGHTA and CDR2 FQGNSA. The CDR3, as DNA: TGTGCCAGCAGCTTAAGTCCGGGGAATCGGAACACCATATATTTT. As protein: CASSLSPGNRNTIYF.

This clone has just a few counts. J is TRBJ1-1 and V is TRBV11-2; TRBD1 is a possible D gene (6 bases). V was shortened by 1 base and J by 10 bases, with 19 bases between the two germline ends. CDR3 length equals 15 residues. Looked up from germline, CDR1 is SGHAT and CDR2 is FQNNGV. The CDR3 sequence is CASSLARGLLAGAFF. In DNA, the CDR3 is TGTGCCAGCAGCTTAGCCAGGGGTTTACTCGCGGGAGCTTTCTTT.

V usage is TRBV5-4 and J usage is TRBJ1-1; the match to TRBD1 covers 9 bases. V shed 6 bases and J 1 base; nucleotides not matched to a gene: 4. Germline lookup yields CDR1 SGHNT and CDR2 YYREEE (reference sequence). The CDR3 sequence is 14 residues long. In nucleotides, the CDR3 is TGTGCCAGCACTATGGACAGGGGGAACACTGAAGCTTTCTTT. Protein sequence: CASTMDRGNTEAFF.

V gene TRBV29-1 combines with J gene TRBJ2-1; TRBD2 aligns across 8 bases. V lost 6 bases to trimming and J lost 6 bases; unmatched junction nucleotides: 7. The germline CDR1 and CDR2 sequences are SQVTM and ANQGSEA. This CDR3 is 13 amino acids long. This CDR3 reads CSVTSGGGNEQFF. For the CDR3, the DNA is TGCAGCGTCACAAGCGGGGGTGGCAATGAGCAGTTCTTC.

The rearrangement uses TRBV2 and TRBJ2-7; tentative D call: TRBD2 (6 bases). CDR3 length: 14 amino acids. Per the germline V gene, CDR1 is SNHLY and CDR2 is FYNNEI. The germline V and J ends were trimmed by 7 bases and 0 bases, with 13 bases remaining between them. CDR3 residues: CASMPGVISYEQYF. In DNA, the CDR3 is TGTGCCAGCATGCCGGGGGTGATCTCCTACGAGCAGTACTTC.

The chain recombines TRBV28 with TRBJ1-3; possible D gene TRBD1, 5 bases. V lost 6 bases, J lost 1 base, and 10 bases lay in between. Germline CDR1 reads MDHEN; CDR2 reads SYDVKM. The CDR3 consists of 14 residues. Here the CDR3 DNA reads TGTGCCAGCAGCCCAGGGACGTCTGGAAACACCATATATTTT. Encoded protein: CASSPGTSGNTIYF.

This chain links TRBV11-2 with TRBJ1-1, with D tentatively TRBD1 (5 bases). The CDR3 is 14 amino acids. Germline V gives CDR1 SGHAT, CDR2 FQNNGV. Trimming stripped 5 bases from V and 6 bases from J, with 16 bases between. The chain's CDR3 is CASSVRQIGAEAFF. The CDR3 DNA reads as TGTGCCAGCAGCGTCCGACAGATAGGCGCTGAAGCTTTCTTT. The full variable domain, in which reference TRBV11-2 and TRBJ1-1 provide the parts outside the CDR3, is EAGVAQSPRYKIIEKRQSVAFWCNPISGHATLYWYQQILGQGPKLLIQFQNNGVVDDSQLPKDRFSAERLKGVDSTLKIQPAKLEDSAVYLCASSVRQIGAEAFFGQGTRLTVV.

This CDR3 is CATKIAGGLYNEQFF. DNA of the CDR3: TGTGCCACCAAGATAGCGGGGGGGTTATACAATGAGCAGTTCTTC. The chain uses TRBV7-8 and TRBJ2-1; 11 bases are a match to TRBD2. This CDR3 has 15 residues. V lost 10 bases to trimming and J lost 4 bases; unmatched junction nucleotides: 9. Germline V CDR1 and CDR2: SGHVS, FQNEAQ.

The genes are TRBV7-2 and TRBJ2-1; D is perhaps TRBD2 (6 bases). Germline lookup yields CDR1 SGHTA and CDR2 FQGNSA. The CDR3 length is 13 residues. V dropped 7 bases and J dropped 5 bases, with 12 bases sitting between them. CDR3 in amino acids: CASTTAGHNEQFF. The CDR3 coding sequence is TGTGCCAGCACTACTGCGGGACACAATGAGCAGTTCTTC.

This chain connects TRBV7-9 to TRBJ2-3; unclear D gene. Trimming shortened V by 3 bases and J by 0 bases, and 10 bases separated the two germline ends. The germline CDR1 and CDR2 sequences are SEHNR and FQNEAQ (reference sequence). This CDR3 is 15 amino acids long. The CDR3 region has the DNA TGTGCCAGCAGCTTTTCCGGAGCTAGCACAGATACGCAGTATTTT. Translation gives CASSFSGASTDTQYF.

As concerns this clone: Other DNA sequences within the sample encode an identical CDR3. This chain links TRBV19 with TRBJ1-4, with D uncertain. This CDR3 has 15 amino acids. The germline CDR1 and CDR2 sequences are LNHDA and SQIVND (reference sequence). V was pared by 6 bases and J by 4 bases, with 15 bases between. The CDR3 sequence: CASRVRHGGNEKLFF. CDR3 nucleotide sequence: TGTGCCAGTAGAGTGCGGCACGGTGGTAATGAAAAACTGTTTTTT.

This clone was observed a few times. The J gene is TRBJ1-2, the V gene TRBV4-1; D is possibly TRBD1 (5 bases). Trimming cost V 5 bases and J 8 bases, with 9 bases left between them. The CDR3 runs to 11 residues. Germline CDR1 MGHRA, CDR2 YSYEKL. DNA for the CDR3: TGCGCCAGCAGCGCAGGGAACGGCTACACCTTC. It is translated as CASSAGNGYTF.

This chain joins TRBV7-6 and TRBJ2-2; D possibly corresponds to TRBD2 (7 bases). Trimming pared 8 bases from V and 4 bases from J, leaving 17 bases between. This CDR3 has 15 amino acids. CDR1 and CDR2 (germline): SGHVS, FNYEAQ. DNA of the CDR3: TGTGCCAGCGTGGCGGGGGCATCTAGCACCGGGGAGCTGTTTTTT. It is translated as CASVAGASSTGELFF.

V and J are TRBV7-9 and TRBJ1-1; a possible D gene is TRBD1 (6 bases). CDR3 length equals 13 residues. Germline lookup yields CDR1 SEHNR and CDR2 FQNEAQ (reference sequence). Trimming took 5 bases from V and 7 from J, leaving 14 bases between them. CDR3 amino acids: CASSAGGYSEAFF. CDR3 DNA: TGTGCCAGCAGCGCTGGGGGCTACAGTGAAGCTTTCTTT.

The rearrangement uses TRBV7-2 and TRBJ1-5; D gene ambiguous. Germline CDR1 reads SGHTA; CDR2 reads FQGNSA. CDR3 length: 13 residues. V lost 1 base and J lost 2, with 3 bases in between. CDR3 coding DNA: TGTGCCAGCAGCTTAGATGGCAATCAGCCCCAGCATTTT. It translates to CASSLDGNQPQHF.

The CDR3 DNA follows: TGTGCCAGCAGCGTAGCCGGTACGGGAGCCGGGGAGCAGTACTTC. It translates to CASSVAGTGAGEQYF. The chain recombines TRBV9 with TRBJ2-7; D possibly corresponds to TRBD2 (6 bases). Trimming took off 0 bases at V and 7 bases at J, with 17 bases between the two ends. CDR3 length: 15 amino acids. Germline V gene data show CDR1 as SGDLS and CDR2 as YYNGEE.

J is TRBJ1-4 and V is TRBV29-1; D perhaps matches TRBD1 (6 bases). V was trimmed by 1 base and J by 12 bases, leaving 15 bases between them. Germline CDR1 SQVTM, CDR2 ANQGSEA. CDR3 length: 13 residues. CDR3 nucleotide sequence: TGCAGCGTTGAAGCGGGTTGGGCAGGGGAACTGTTTTTT. This encodes CSVEAGWAGELFF.

The chain employs TRBV7-6 and TRBJ1-4, with 7 bases identical to TRBD1. Germline assignment: CDR1 SGHVS and CDR2 FNYEAQ. The trim removed 5 bases at V and 8 bases at J, leaving 8 bases unmatched. The CDR3 length is 14 residues. The CDR3 nucleotides read TGTGCCAGCAGCCGCCAGACAGGGAACGAAAAACTGTTTTTT. Protein sequence: CASSRQTGNEKLFF. The full variable domain, with the rest looked up from reference TRBV7-6 and TRBJ1-4, is GAGVSQSPRYKVTKRGQDVALRCDPISGHVSLYWYRQALGQGPEFLTYFNYEAQQDKSGLPNDRFSAERPEGSISTLTIQRTEQRDSAMYRCASSRQTGNEKLFFGSGTQLSVL.

This clone appeared once. The chain combines TRBV29-1 with TRBJ2-7; D gene ambiguous. V was cut by 1 base and J by 0 bases, with 7 bases left in between. CDR3 size: 13 residues. CDR1 is SQVTM, CDR2 ANQGSEA, per germline. CDR3 region: CSVEVRDSYEQYF. The CDR3 region has the DNA TGCAGCGTTGAAGTCCGAGACTCCTACGAGCAGTACTTC.